This T cell receptor beta chain stems from a study of CD8+ T cells in alopecia areata. Germline V gene lookup returns CDR1 SGHTA and CDR2 FQGNSA. The CDR3 runs 12 residues. Trimming took 7 bases from V and 7 from J, leaving 11 bases between them. Peripheral blood and lesional scalp punch biopsies came from alopecia areata patients. Sequencing used cDNA as its template, made by extracting RNA and reverse transcribing it. Measured with immunoSEQ multiplex PCR; TCRdb has only the in-frame clones, and not every one. The sample has approximately 12,000 clones, around 62% seen once. General study findings and limits: Scalp specimens additionally yield sequences from normal skin's resident alphabeta T cells. Higher clonality than in normal scalp was seen in lesional scalp, especially alopecia totalis/universalis.

This clone occurred once. Its specificity is unknown. The clonotype was recovered from a human donor with alopecia areata. The chain joins TRBV7-2 to TRBJ1-5, with D possibly TRBD1 on 5 matching bases. Source material: skin. CDR3 in DNA: TGTGCCAGCATGGGGGTAGGACAGCCCCAGCATTTT. Encoded protein: CASMGVGQPQHF.